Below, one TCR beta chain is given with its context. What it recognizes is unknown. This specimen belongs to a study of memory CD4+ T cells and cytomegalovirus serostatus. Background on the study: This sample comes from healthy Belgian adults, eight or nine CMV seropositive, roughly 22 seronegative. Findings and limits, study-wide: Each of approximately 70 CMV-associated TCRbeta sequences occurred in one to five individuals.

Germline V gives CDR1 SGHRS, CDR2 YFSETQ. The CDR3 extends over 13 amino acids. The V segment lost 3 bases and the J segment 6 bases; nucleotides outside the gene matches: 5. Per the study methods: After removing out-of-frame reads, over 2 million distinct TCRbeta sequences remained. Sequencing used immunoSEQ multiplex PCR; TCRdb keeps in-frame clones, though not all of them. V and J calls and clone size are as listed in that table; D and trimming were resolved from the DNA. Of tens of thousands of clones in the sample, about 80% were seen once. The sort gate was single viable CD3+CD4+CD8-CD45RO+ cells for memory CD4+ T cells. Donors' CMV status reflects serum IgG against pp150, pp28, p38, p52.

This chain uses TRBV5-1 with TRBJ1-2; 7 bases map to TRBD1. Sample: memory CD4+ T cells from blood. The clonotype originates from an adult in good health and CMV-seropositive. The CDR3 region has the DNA TGCGCCAGCAGCTCCCAGGACAGGCATGGCTACACCTTC. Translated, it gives CASSSQDRHGYTF.